These 5 T cell receptor beta chains were all obtained from the same sample, sequenced in a study of blood T cell repertoires in COVID-19. Method: immunoSEQ multiplex PCR; TCRdb's copy keeps in-frame clones and lacks some. The table records 60,000 to 85,000 clones, approximately 79% of them present only once. The source material was peripheral blood. Receptors originate from a human donor with acute or convalescent COVID-19. The donor label of this sample is uncertain.

The sample holds many counts of this clone. The gene calls are TRBV9 and TRBJ1-1; D uncertain. The CDR3 has 13 amino acids. V lost 3 bases, J lost 1 base, and 7 bases lay in between. Per germline, CDR1 SGDLS and CDR2 YYNGEE. The CDR3 spells CASSAFWNTEAFF. The CDR3 DNA reads as TGTGCCAGCAGCGCCTTCTGGAACACTGAAGCTTTCTTT.

This clone was picked up a small number of times. The chain carries TRBV6-5 and TRBJ2-3; no reliable D call. Germline-derived CDR1 and CDR2 are MNHEY and SVGAGI. V lost 7 bases, J lost 1 base, and 12 bases lay in between. CDR3 length: 14 residues. CDR3 bases: TGTGCCAGCACCTCAGGCTCAGGCACAGATACGCAGTATTTT. This translates into CASTSGSGTDTQYF.

The chain joins TRBV9 to TRBJ1-6; D is perhaps TRBD1 (5 bases). There are 15 residues in the CDR3. Deletions cut 1 base from V and 7 bases from J, with 12 bases between. CDR1 SGDLS and CDR2 YYNGEE come from the germline V gene. CDR3 loop: CASSVSYNRNSPLHF. For the CDR3, the DNA is TGTGCCAGCAGCGTATCCTACAACAGGAATTCACCCCTCCACTTT.

This clone is judged medium-sized (0.01 to 0.1%). The rearrangement joins TRBV5-4 to TRBJ2-7; D gene unclear. V was pared by 0 bases and J by 6 bases, with 10 bases between. The germline V gene has CDR1 SGHNT and CDR2 YYREEE (reference sequence). This CDR3 comprises 13 residues. CDR3 sequence reads: CASSLDRPGEQYF. The CDR3 nucleotides are TGTGCCAGCAGCTTGGATAGACCGGGCGAGCAGTACTTC.

The chain combines TRBV28 with TRBJ1-5; D perhaps matches TRBD1 (6 bases). V lost 5 bases and J lost 4, with 18 bases in between. The germline V gene encodes CDR1 MDHEN and CDR2 SYDVKM. This CDR3 comprises 16 residues. CDR3 loop: CASSPGTLVWNQPQHF. CDR3 nucleotides: TGTGCCAGCAGTCCCGGGACACTGGTCTGGAATCAGCCCCAGCATTTT.